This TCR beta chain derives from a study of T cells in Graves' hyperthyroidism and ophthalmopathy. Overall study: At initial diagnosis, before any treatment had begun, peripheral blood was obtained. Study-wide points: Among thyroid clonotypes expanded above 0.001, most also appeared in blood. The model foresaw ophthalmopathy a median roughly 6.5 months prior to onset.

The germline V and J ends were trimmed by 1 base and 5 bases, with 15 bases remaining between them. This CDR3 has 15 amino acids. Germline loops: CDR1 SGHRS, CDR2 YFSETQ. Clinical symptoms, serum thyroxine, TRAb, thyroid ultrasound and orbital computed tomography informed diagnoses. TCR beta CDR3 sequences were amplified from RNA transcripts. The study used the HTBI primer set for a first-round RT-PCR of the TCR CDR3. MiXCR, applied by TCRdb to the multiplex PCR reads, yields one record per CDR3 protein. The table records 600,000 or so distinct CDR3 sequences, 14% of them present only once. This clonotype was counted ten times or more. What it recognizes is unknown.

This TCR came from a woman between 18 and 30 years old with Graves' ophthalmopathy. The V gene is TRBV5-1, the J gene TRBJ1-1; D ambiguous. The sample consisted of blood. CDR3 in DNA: TGCGCCAGCAGCTTGAACGGGGTGCTAGGGACTGAAGCTTTCTTT. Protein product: CASSLNGVLGTEAFF.